Presented here are 32 T cell receptor beta chains from one specimen sequenced in a study of OX40 agonist ivuxolimab in advanced cancers. Method: immunoSEQ multiplex PCR; TCRdb's copy keeps in-frame clones and lacks some. The table has about 64,000 clones, 75% to 90% seen once. Sample: CD4+ or CD8+ T cells sorted from blood, taken in a trial of the OX40 agonist ivuxolimab. The receptor set was obtained from an adult with an advanced solid tumor such as melanoma, head and neck, liver or kidney cancer.

This sequence joins TRBV7-9 and TRBJ1-4, with D perhaps TRBD1 (5 bases). The CDR3 has 14 residues. Germline assignment: CDR1 SEHNR and CDR2 FQNEAQ (reference sequence). Trimming shortened V by 4 bases and J by 4 bases, and 10 bases separated the two germline ends. The CDR3 here is CASSSGTGNEKLFF. The CDR3 region has the DNA TGTGCCAGCAGCTCCGGGACGGGTAATGAAAAACTGTTTTTT.

The chain has TRBV6-1 and TRBJ2-1; weak D call: TRBD1 (6 bases). The germline V and J ends were trimmed by 0 bases and 1 base, with 13 bases remaining between them. The V gene's germline CDR1 is MNHNS and CDR2 SASEGT. The CDR3 runs to 17 residues. CDR3 residues: CASSEAGDRISYNEQFF. In nucleotides, the CDR3 is TGTGCCAGCAGTGAAGCGGGAGACAGGATTTCCTACAATGAGCAGTTCTTC.

V usage is TRBV4-1 and J usage is TRBJ1-1; 10 bases are shared with TRBD1. The CDR3 spans 16 residues. V was clipped by 0 bases and J by 5 bases; unmatched bases: 6. Germline CDR1 is MGHRA and CDR2 is YSYEKL. CDR3 nucleotide sequence: TGCGCCAGCAGCCAAGAGAGCCCGGGACAGGGGACTGAAGCTTTCTTT. This translates into CASSQESPGQGTEAFF.

The genes are TRBV7-6 and TRBJ1-1, with D possibly matching TRBD1 (6 bases). CDR1 and CDR2 from the germline V gene are SGHVS and FNYEAQ. The V end lost 5 bases, the J end lost 10 bases, and 14 bases lay between the germline ends. This CDR3 has 12 amino acids. The CDR3 nucleotides are TGTGCCAGCAGCCAACAGGGTCAGAGAGCTTTCTTT. Translated: CASSQQGQRAFF.

The rearrangement uses TRBV9 and TRBJ2-6, with D possibly matching TRBD1 (5 bases). The CDR3 contains 15 residues. Trimming took 8 bases from V and 0 from J, leaving 12 bases between them. CDR1 and CDR2 (germline): SGDLS, YYNGEE. This chain's CDR3 is CASTLGLSGANVLTF. Written as DNA, the CDR3 is TGTGCCAGTACCCTGGGGCTCTCTGGGGCCAACGTCCTGACTTTC.

V and J are TRBV30 and TRBJ2-4; tentative D call: TRBD2 (5 bases). The V gene's germline CDR1 is GTSNPN and CDR2 SVGIG (reference sequence). The CDR3 loop spans 12 amino acids. Trimming took 3 bases from V and 6 from J, leaving 9 bases between them. The DNA for the CDR3 is TGTGCCTGGAGGACCGGGATAAACATTCAGTACTTC. Translating it yields CAWRTGINIQYF.

The chain employs TRBV30 and TRBJ1-5; tentative D call: TRBD1 (5 bases). This CDR3 is 12 amino acids long. The V gene's germline CDR1 is GTSNPN and CDR2 SVGIG (reference sequence). Deletions cut 0 bases from V and 11 bases from J, with 11 bases between. The CDR3 DNA sequence: TGTGCCTGGAGTGTTGTTAGGGGAGCCCAGCATTTT. Protein: CAWSVVRGAQHF.

The rearrangement links TRBV5-1 to TRBJ1-1, with 9 bases identical to TRBD1. Germline CDR1 SGHRS, CDR2 YFSETQ. This CDR3 comprises 15 residues. V lost 2 bases, J lost 1 base, and 3 bases stayed unmatched. In nucleotides, the CDR3 is TGCGCCAGCAGCTTTACAGGGGGCTCGAACACTGAAGCTTTCTTT. Translated, it gives CASSFTGGSNTEAFF.

The chain uses TRBV11-2 and TRBJ1-4; D is ambiguous. Germline CDR1 and CDR2: SGHAT and FQNNGV. This CDR3 is built from 14 residues. Trimming removed 5 bases at V and 0 bases at J, with 7 bases between. The CDR3 sequence is CASSNSATNEKLFF. The CDR3, as DNA: TGTGCCAGCAGCAACAGTGCAACTAATGAAAAACTGTTTTTT.

This rearrangement joins TRBV9 to TRBJ1-2; D is unresolved. This CDR3 region has 13 residues. Per germline, CDR1 SGDLS and CDR2 YYNGEE. The V gene lost 0 bases and the J gene lost 11 bases, with 14 bases spanning the gap. As DNA, the CDR3 is TGTGCCAGCAGCGTAGACAGTGGAAAAGGGTACACCTTC. Its protein is CASSVDSGKGYTF.

The rearrangement joins TRBV5-1 to TRBJ2-7; tentative D call: TRBD1 (5 bases). Per germline, CDR1 SGHRS and CDR2 YFSETQ. Trimming shortened V by 2 bases and J by 1 base, and 13 bases separated the two germline ends. This CDR3 contains 15 residues. Here the CDR3 DNA reads TGCGCCAGCAGCTTAGGTGGACAAACTTCCTACGAGCAGTACTTC. Protein: CASSLGGQTSYEQYF.

The chain employs TRBV10-3 and TRBJ2-5; TRBD2 agrees at 10 bases. Germline V gives CDR1 ENHRY, CDR2 SYGVKD. The CDR3 loop spans 16 amino acids. J gave up 6 bases and V 0 bases, and 7 bases lay outside the gene matches. CDR3 sequence reads: CAISESVLAGDQTQYF. CDR3 nucleotides: TGTGCCATCAGTGAGTCAGTCCTAGCGGGAGATCAGACCCAGTACTTC.

This clone turned up a few times. The chain carries TRBV7-6 and TRBJ2-3, with 9 nucleotides matching TRBD1. The CDR3 length is 17 residues. With V trimmed by 5 bases and J by 2 bases, 11 bases remained unmatched. The germline V gene encodes CDR1 SGHVS and CDR2 FNYEAQ. DNA for the CDR3: TGTGCCAGCAGCCCAGCGGGGACAGGGCGGGCCACAGATACGCAGTATTTT. It is translated as CASSPAGTGRATDTQYF. Full variable domain (rest looked up from reference TRBV7-6 and TRBJ2-3): GAGVSQSPRYKVTKRGQDVALRCDPISGHVSLYWYRQALGQGPEFLTYFNYEAQQDKSGLPNDRFSAERPEGSISTLTIQRTEQRDSAMYRCASSPAGTGRATDTQYFGPGTRLTVL.

V gene TRBV7-2 combines with J gene TRBJ2-3, with 8 bases identical to TRBD1. J lost 3 bases, V lost 5 bases, and 10 bases had no gene match. This CDR3 has 16 amino acids. The V gene's germline CDR1 is SGHTA and CDR2 FQGNSA. CDR3 loop: CASSLMTGVETDTQYF. For the CDR3, the DNA is TGTGCCAGCAGCCTCATGACAGGGGTGGAGACAGATACGCAGTATTTT.

The J gene is TRBJ1-6, the V gene TRBV10-1; no firm D call. Looked up from germline, CDR1 is WNHNN and CDR2 is SYGVQD (reference sequence). The CDR3 has 13 amino acids. The germline V and J ends were trimmed by 2 bases and 3 bases, with 2 bases remaining between them. CDR3 coding DNA: TGCGCCAGCAGTGAGGGCTATAATTCACCCCTCCACTTT. Translation gives CASSEGYNSPLHF.

As regards this clone: Germline is not matched at one junction end, which may reflect a read error. The chain has TRBV5-1 and TRBJ2-3, with D perhaps matching TRBD2 (6 bases). The CDR3 sequence is 15 residues long. Looked up from germline, CDR1 is SGHRS and CDR2 is YFSETQ. For the CDR3, the DNA is TGCGCCAGCAGTTTGGAGGGCCCGGGGGTAGATACGCAGTATTTT. Protein sequence: CASSLEGPGVDTQYF.

The chain joins TRBV6-5 to TRBJ1-1; a weak D match, TRBD1 (5 bases). This CDR3 contains 14 residues. Germline V lookup: CDR1 MNHEY, CDR2 SVGAGI. V lost 0 bases to trimming and J lost 5 bases, with 10 bases between them. The CDR3 DNA reads as TGTGCCAGCAGTTACTCCTGGGGCAGGACTGAAGCTTTCTTT. Amino acids: CASSYSWGRTEAFF.

This clone ranks as medium-sized. The chain recombines TRBV12-5 with TRBJ2-2; the match to TRBD1 covers 7 bases. This CDR3 comprises 13 residues. Germline V gene lookup returns CDR1 LGHNT and CDR2 FRNRAP. The ends lost 5 bases at V and 6 bases at J; junction bases unmatched: 3. In DNA form, the CDR3 reads TGTGCTAGTGGTAACACAGGGGCCGGGGAGCTGTTTTTT. This encodes CASGNTGAGELFF. The full variable domain, completed using reference TRBV12-5 and TRBJ2-2, is DARVTQTPRHKVTEMGQEVTMRCQPILGHNTVFWYRQTMMQGLELLAYFRNRAPLDDSGMPKDRFSAEMPDATLATLKIQPSEPRDSAVYFCASGNTGAGELFFGEGSRLTVL.

The chain has TRBV11-3 and TRBJ2-7; D perhaps matches TRBD2 (5 bases). Per germline, CDR1 SGHNT and CDR2 YENEEA. CDR3 length: 12 amino acids. V was shortened by 4 bases and J by 5 bases, with 9 bases between the two germline ends. For the CDR3, the DNA is TGTGCCAGCAGCTCCCAGCGGAACGAGCAGTACTTC. This encodes CASSSQRNEQYF.

The V and J genes are TRBV5-4 and TRBJ1-1; weak D call: TRBD1 (5 bases). Trimming cost V 3 bases and J 0 bases, with 9 bases left between them. CDR1 and CDR2 from the germline V gene are SGHNT and YYREEE (reference sequence). The CDR3 extends over 14 amino acids. For the CDR3, the DNA is TGTGCCAGCAGCTCTCGGGGCGTGAACACTGAAGCTTTCTTT. This gives the protein CASSSRGVNTEAFF.

The rearrangement joins TRBV18 to TRBJ2-1, with D perhaps being TRBD1 or TRBD2 (5 bases each). Germline CDR1 and CDR2: KGHSH and LQKENI. The CDR3 contains 15 residues. Trimming pared 1 base from V and 5 bases from J, leaving 12 bases between. The CDR3 region is CASSPRGLPHNEQFF. DNA for the CDR3: TGTGCCAGCTCACCACGGGGGTTACCACACAATGAGCAGTTCTTC.

This sequence joins TRBV11-3 and TRBJ1-6, with D unresolved. Germline CDR1 and CDR2: SGHNT and YENEEA. The CDR3 contains 13 residues. V dropped 1 base and J dropped 10 bases, with 8 bases sitting between them. The CDR3 is CASSLAWGSPLHF. As DNA, the CDR3 is TGTGCCAGCAGCTTAGCTTGGGGATCACCCCTCCACTTT.

This rearrangement joins TRBV6-6 to TRBJ1-5; 8 bases match TRBD1. The length of the CDR3 is 15 residues. V dropped 5 bases and J dropped 5; count of bases not matched to a gene: 8. Germline values: CDR1 MNHNY, CDR2 SVGAGI (reference sequence). The CDR3 loop is CASSRTGGVYQPQHF. In DNA form, the CDR3 reads TGTGCCAGCAGTCGAACAGGGGGAGTGTATCAGCCCCAGCATTTT.

The chain couples TRBV5-1 to TRBJ2-7; the match to TRBD1 covers 7 bases. Germline assignment: CDR1 SGHRS and CDR2 YFSETQ. J gave up 0 bases and V 3 bases, and 6 bases lay outside the gene matches. The CDR3 has 15 amino acids. The DNA for the CDR3 is TGCGCCAGCAGCTGGACAGGACACAGCTCCTACGAGCAGTACTTC. Translated, it gives CASSWTGHSSYEQYF.

This CDR3 is CASSLADTGLGTSDTDTQYF. CDR3 nucleotide sequence: TGCGCCAGCAGCTTGGCGGACACGGGGCTCGGGACTAGCGACACAGATACGCAGTATTTT. V usage is TRBV5-1 and J usage is TRBJ2-3; 10 bases map to TRBD2. The CDR3 sequence is 20 residues long. Trimming at V came to 0 bases and at J to 2 bases, leaving 15 bases not matched to a gene. Per germline, CDR1 SGHRS and CDR2 YFSETQ.

This clone was recorded once. This chain links TRBV6-1 with TRBJ1-4, with a possible D match to TRBD1 (6 bases). V dropped 7 bases and J dropped 3 bases, with 15 bases sitting between them. The V gene's germline CDR1 is MNHNS and CDR2 SASEGT. This CDR3 spans 15 amino acids. CDR3 residues: CASNPLGGPNEKLFF. The CDR3 DNA follows: TGTGCCAGCAACCCTTTAGGGGGTCCTAATGAAAAACTGTTTTTT.

The chain joins TRBV7-9 to TRBJ2-7; perhaps TRBD1 as D (5 bases). Germline assignment: CDR1 SEHNR and CDR2 FQNEAQ (reference sequence). V dropped 11 bases and J dropped 2 bases, with 16 bases sitting between them. This CDR3 region has 13 residues. This CDR3 is CAGSRRGTYEQYF. In nucleotides, the CDR3 is TGTGCCGGGTCCCGTAGGGGCACCTACGAGCAGTACTTC.

The chain carries TRBV10-3 and TRBJ1-1; 12 positions agree with TRBD1. Germline V gives CDR1 ENHRY, CDR2 SYGVKD. Losses at the gene ends were 5 bases for V and 0 bases for J; bases not matched to a gene: 13. CDR3 length: 19 residues. CDR3 sequence (DNA): TGTGCCATCAGTTCCGGGACAGGGGGCGAAGGGGTCATGAACACTGAAGCTTTCTTT. It encodes CAISSGTGGEGVMNTEAFF.

The chain uses TRBV6-4 and TRBJ2-2; no firm D call. The V gene lost 5 bases and the J gene lost 0 bases, with 7 bases spanning the gap. The CDR3 is made up of 14 amino acids. Germline loops: CDR1 MRHNA, CDR2 SNTAGT. CDR3 bases: TGTGCCAGCAGTCTAACTGCGAACACCGGGGAGCTGTTTTTT. Amino acids: CASSLTANTGELFF.

V and J are TRBV5-1 and TRBJ2-3; 9 bases match TRBD1. J gave up 5 bases and V 1 base, and 5 bases lay outside the gene matches. Germline V lookup: CDR1 SGHRS, CDR2 YFSETQ. The CDR3 has 15 amino acids. The CDR3 sequence is CASSLQRTGEDTQYF. CDR3 DNA: TGCGCCAGCAGCTTGCAACGGACAGGGGAAGATACGCAGTATTTT.

The gene calls are TRBV11-3 and TRBJ1-3; 8 bases align to TRBD1. Germline V lookup: CDR1 SGHNT, CDR2 YENEEA. V was pared by 5 bases and J by 4 bases, with 1 base of the junction left unmatched. There are 13 residues in the CDR3. As DNA, the CDR3 is TGTGCCAGCAGCGGACAGGGAGGAAACACCATATATTTT. Protein sequence: CASSGQGGNTIYF.

The V call is TRBV15, the J call TRBJ2-2; D unclear. The CDR3 has 15 residues. Germline CDR1 reads LNHNV; CDR2 reads YYDKDF (reference sequence). Trimming stripped 5 bases from V and 0 bases from J, with 10 bases between. The CDR3 loop is CATSPRRPNTGELFF. In DNA, the CDR3 is TGTGCCACCAGCCCCCGGCGTCCGAACACCGGGGAGCTGTTTTTT.